These 2 T cell receptor beta chains originate from one sample sequenced in a study of a mutant IDH1 vaccine in newly diagnosed glioma. The time point was: week 23, last vaccination. In the vaccine, a single dose held 300 ug of the mutant IDH1 20-mer peptide, along with topical imiquimod. These TCRs are of unknown antigen specificity. Clones were sequenced by immunoSEQ multiplex PCR, and TCRdb holds only the in-frame ones, with some missing. Altogether under 45,000 clones are present, 85% to 95% being singletons, with the ten largest covering around 4%. The sequencing here drew on PBMCs, taken from a glioma patient whose treatment included an IDH1 peptide vaccine. All receptors come from a man aged 45-60 years with glioma.

CDR3 in DNA: TGTGCCAGCAGCGCAAGCGGGACAGGGGGCTACGAGCAGTACTTC. Its protein is CASSASGTGGYEQYF. This sequence joins TRBV9 and TRBJ2-7, with 11 bases aligning to TRBD1. The CDR3 covers 15 residues. V gave up 3 bases and J gave up 3 bases; unmatched junction bases: 5. Germline V lookup: CDR1 SGDLS, CDR2 YYNGEE.

V is TRBV10-3 and J is TRBJ1-4, with TRBD1 as a possible D gene (5 bases). Germline CDR1 ENHRY, CDR2 SYGVKD. The germline V and J ends were trimmed by 0 bases and 11 bases, with 13 bases remaining between them. CDR3 length: 14 amino acids. CDR3 region: CAISESGRPGKLFF. In DNA, the CDR3 is TGTGCCATCAGTGAGTCGGGGAGGCCAGGGAAACTGTTTTTT.